The 22 T cell receptor beta chains listed next were all sequenced from one sample in a study of cytomegalovirus exposure and HLA in healthy donors. This table comes from immunoSEQ multiplex PCR, and its TCRdb copy is limited to in-frame clones, with some not included. The sample includes some 180,000 clones, about 81% seen only once; the top ten take roughly 1.2%. Source material: PBMCs. These receptors were taken from a woman aged 25 to 39 in good health and CMV-seronegative.

The chain is built from TRBV6-6 and TRBJ2-3; 12 bases agree with TRBD2. Germline-derived CDR1 and CDR2 are MNHNY and SVGAGI (reference sequence). J was trimmed by 2 bases and V by 5 bases; bases with no gene match: 5. The CDR3 covers 16 residues. Here the CDR3 DNA reads TGTGCCAGCAGTCAACGACTAGCGGGGGTCACAGATACGCAGTATTTT. It yields the protein CASSQRLAGVTDTQYF.

This clone was counted only a few times. V gene TRBV6-5 combines with J gene TRBJ2-7; 13 positions agree with TRBD2. Losses at the gene ends were 6 bases for V and 7 bases for J; bases not matched to a gene: 6. Germline-derived CDR1 and CDR2 are MNHEY and SVGAGI. The CDR3 has 14 amino acids. The CDR3 DNA follows: TGTGCCAGCAGGGGGACTAGCGGGGTGGGTGAGCAGTACTTC. Amino acids: CASRGTSGVGEQYF.

The V gene is TRBV20-1, the J gene TRBJ1-1; no clear D. Trimming cost V 5 bases and J 6 bases, with 10 bases left between them. This CDR3 contains 11 residues. Germline V lookup: CDR1 DFQATT, CDR2 SNEGSKA (reference sequence). CDR3 sequence: CSAARRAEAFF. The CDR3 nucleotides are TGCAGTGCTGCCCGGCGGGCTGAAGCTTTCTTT.

V and J are TRBV7-2 and TRBJ2-7, with TRBD2 matching 13 bases. Germline-derived CDR1 and CDR2 are SGHTA and FQGNSA. The V segment lost 5 bases and the J segment 3 bases; nucleotides outside the gene matches: 7. This CDR3 region has 16 residues. The CDR3 DNA reads as TGTGCCAGCAGCATCCAGGGGACTAGCGGGATCTACGAGCAGTACTTC. This gives the protein CASSIQGTSGIYEQYF.

The DNA for the CDR3 is TGCGCCAGCAGCTTGATAGAGCGGGGGGGCAATGAGCAGTTCTTC. Translation gives CASSLIERGGNEQFF. The chain links TRBV5-1 to TRBJ2-1; 10 nucleotides match TRBD2. The CDR3 loop spans 15 amino acids. V lost 1 base to trimming and J lost 6 bases; unmatched junction nucleotides: 4. CDR1 is SGHRS and CDR2 is YFSETQ in the germline V gene. Variable domain in full (rest from reference TRBV5-1 and TRBJ2-1): KAGVTQTPRYLIKTRGQQVTLSCSPISGHRSVSWYQQTPGQGLQFLFEYFSETQRNKGNFPGRFSGRQFSNSRSEMNVSTLELGDSALYLCASSLIERGGNEQFFGPGTRLTVL.

J is TRBJ2-7 and V is TRBV7-2; the D gene is possibly TRBD2 (6 bases). The V end lost 5 bases, the J end lost 5 bases, and 22 bases lay between the germline ends. The CDR3 covers 16 residues. Looked up from germline, CDR1 is SGHTA and CDR2 is FQGNSA. CDR3 residues: CASSPRLGSYPDEQYF. CDR3 coding DNA: TGTGCCAGCAGCCCCCGCCTCGGGAGCTATCCAGACGAGCAGTACTTC.

The chain employs TRBV2 and TRBJ1-2; a possible D gene is TRBD1 (5 bases). V shed 4 bases and J shed 6 bases, with 12 bases lying between them. This CDR3 has 13 amino acids. Germline CDR1 and CDR2: SNHLY and FYNNEI. The CDR3 spells CASSVGGFDGYTF. For the CDR3, the DNA is TGTGCCAGCAGTGTGGGGGGGTTCGATGGCTACACCTTC. Full variable domain (missing parts from reference TRBV2 and TRBJ1-2): EPEVTQTPSHQVTQMGQEVILRCVPISNHLYFYWYRQILGQKVEFLVSFYNNEISEKSEIFDDQFSVERPDGSNFTLKIRSTKLEDSAMYFCASSVGGFDGYTFGSGTRLTVV.

In this sample, this clone turned up a few times. The chain uses TRBV19 and TRBJ1-5; 8 bases are a match to TRBD1. CDR3 length: 15 amino acids. After removal of 3 bases from V and 5 bases from J, the junction contained 6 bases not matched to a gene. CDR1 and CDR2 (germline): LNHDA, SQIVND (reference sequence). The CDR3 nucleotides read TGTGCCAGTAGTATGGGTGGACAGGGACATCAGCCCCAGCATTTT. It specifies CASSMGGQGHQPQHF.

This clone was seen at least ten times. The V and J genes are TRBV4-1 and TRBJ2-5; 9 bases line up with TRBD2. CDR1 and CDR2 (germline): MGHRA, YSYEKL. This CDR3 contains 15 residues. With V trimmed by 2 bases and J by 5 bases, 6 bases remained unmatched. The CDR3 DNA reads as TGCGCCAGCAGCCAACTGACTAGCGGTCGGGAGACCCAGTACTTC. Protein product: CASSQLTSGRETQYF.

The V call is TRBV6-1, the J call TRBJ1-1; a possible D gene is TRBD1 (6 bases). CDR1 and CDR2 from the germline V gene are MNHNS and SASEGT. The CDR3 spans 15 residues. V lost 6 bases and J 5 bases, leaving 19 bases between the germline ends. The CDR3 loop reads CASRGRGRGETEAFF. The CDR3 DNA follows: TGTGCCAGCAGGGGTCGCGGCAGGGGCGAGACTGAAGCTTTCTTT.

The table lists this clone with many counts. V and J are TRBV7-8 and TRBJ2-5; D gene ambiguous. V dropped 7 bases and J dropped 4 bases, with 13 bases sitting between them. CDR1 and CDR2 (germline): SGHVS, FQNEAQ. The CDR3 spans 13 residues. The DNA for the CDR3 is TGTGCCAGCAAGTCAGACTTGCGAGAGACCCAGTACTTC. Protein product: CASKSDLRETQYF.

With respect to this clone: In the same sample, other DNA sequences code for this CDR3. The rearrangement links TRBV6-5 to TRBJ2-4; D ambiguous. V lost 0 bases, J lost 0 bases, and 6 bases lay in between. Germline V gene lookup returns CDR1 MNHEY and CDR2 SVGAGI. CDR3 length: 15 amino acids. Here the CDR3 reads CASSYSSLAKNIQYF. DNA of the CDR3: TGTGCCAGCAGTTACTCATCGTTAGCCAAAAACATTCAGTACTTC.

The J gene is TRBJ2-2, the V gene TRBV5-4; a possible D gene is TRBD2 (5 bases). V shed 4 bases and J shed 1 base, with 8 bases lying between them. Germline CDR1 SGHNT, CDR2 YYREEE (reference sequence). The CDR3 spans 14 residues. This chain's CDR3 is CASSHGRNTGELFF. DNA for the CDR3: TGTGCCAGCAGCCATGGGAGGAACACCGGGGAGCTGTTTTTT.

The chain recombines TRBV27 with TRBJ2-3; 8 nucleotides agree with TRBD2. Looked up from germline, CDR1 is MNHEY and CDR2 is SMNVEV (reference sequence). V was clipped by 2 bases and J by 3 bases; unmatched bases: 4. The CDR3 covers 15 residues. CDR3 nucleotide sequence: TGTGCCAGCAGTTTAATACTAGCGGAGACAGATACGCAGTATTTT. Translation gives CASSLILAETDTQYF.

The rearrangement uses TRBV7-9 and TRBJ2-1; 8 bases agree with TRBD2. This CDR3 has 15 amino acids. With 5 bases clipped from V and 0 bases from J, the junction kept 3 bases outside the gene matches. Germline CDR1 is SEHNR and CDR2 is FQNEAQ (reference sequence). DNA for the CDR3: TGTGCCAGCAGCCCCGGGAGGGGCTCCTACAATGAGCAGTTCTTC. It encodes CASSPGRGSYNEQFF.

CDR3 in amino acids: CASSVQGYTGELFF. Here the CDR3 DNA reads TGTGCCAGCAGCGTACAGGGATACACCGGGGAGCTGTTTTTT. The J gene is TRBJ2-2, the V gene TRBV9, with D possibly matching TRBD1 (5 bases). Trimming took 1 base from V and 3 from J, leaving 7 bases between them. The germline CDR1 and CDR2 sequences are SGDLS and YYNGEE. The CDR3 contains 14 residues.

The V and J genes are TRBV28 and TRBJ1-4; D not resolved. The CDR3 consists of 15 residues. Germline values: CDR1 MDHEN, CDR2 SYDVKM. V was cut by 2 bases and J by 0 bases, with 7 bases left in between. CDR3 DNA: TGTGCCAGCAGTTTAGATTACTCAACTAATGAAAAACTGTTTTTT. Its protein is CASSLDYSTNEKLFF.

This chain links TRBV7-9 with TRBJ1-5, with D unclear. The CDR3 sequence is 12 residues long. Germline V gene data show CDR1 as SEHNR and CDR2 as FQNEAQ (reference sequence). V was clipped by 5 bases and J by 6 bases, with 8 bases between them. The CDR3 is CASSNSPQPQHF. In DNA form, the CDR3 reads TGTGCCAGCAGCAACTCCCCTCAGCCCCAGCATTTT.

The chain employs TRBV6-6 and TRBJ1-2; 9 bases are a match to TRBD1. Germline V gene sequence: CDR1 MNHNY, CDR2 SVGAGI (reference sequence). V shed 5 bases and J 8 bases; nucleotides not matched to a gene: 9. The CDR3 covers 14 residues. The CDR3 protein is CASSPPTGGGGYTF. The CDR3, as DNA: TGTGCCAGCAGTCCACCCACAGGGGGCGGAGGCTACACCTTC.

This chain joins TRBV18 and TRBJ2-4; the D gene is possibly TRBD1 (5 bases). From germline, CDR1 is KGHSH and CDR2 LQKENI. V lost 1 base, J lost 3 bases, and 16 bases lay in between. This CDR3 is built from 17 residues. This CDR3 reads CASSPLGQGSDKNIQYF. CDR3 bases: TGTGCCAGCTCACCACTGGGCCAGGGCAGTGACAAAAACATTCAGTACTTC. Full variable domain (remainder filled in from reference TRBV18 and TRBJ2-4): NAGVMQNPRHLVRRRGQEARLRCSPMKGHSHVYWYRQLPEEGLKFMVYLQKENIIDESGMPKERFSAEFPKEGPSILRIQQVVRGDSAAYFCASSPLGQGSDKNIQYFGAGTRLSVL.

The rearrangement uses TRBV7-8 and TRBJ2-7; 10 bases agree with TRBD1. This CDR3 has 15 residues. With V trimmed by 3 bases and J by 6 bases, 8 bases remained unmatched. Germline loops: CDR1 SGHVS, CDR2 FQNEAQ. The CDR3 loop is CASSFGDRGVTEQYF. The CDR3, as DNA: TGTGCCAGCAGCTTTGGGGACAGGGGTGTAACCGAGCAGTACTTC.

The J gene is TRBJ2-5, the V gene TRBV18; TRBD2 might be the D (5 bases). Germline CDR1 reads KGHSH; CDR2 reads LQKENI. The CDR3 is 13 amino acids. Trimming pared 5 bases from V and 2 bases from J, leaving 9 bases between. CDR3 in DNA: TGTGCCAGCTCAAGGACTGCGCAAGAGACCCAGTACTTC. The encoded protein is CASSRTAQETQYF.